A single sample is the source of the 23 T cell receptor beta chains below, sequenced in a study of lymphopenia after photon versus proton radiotherapy. Only in-frame clones appear in the TCRdb table, and some are missing; sequencing was by immunoSEQ multiplex PCR. The repertoire holds more than 15,000 clones, around nine tenths seen once, with around 6.3% in the top ten. Specimen: peripheral blood, collected from a patient treated with photon-based radiotherapy. These receptors were collected from a man aged 55 to 70 with pancreatic cancer.

V usage is TRBV10-3 and J usage is TRBJ2-7, with 7 bases aligning to TRBD1. V shed 8 bases, J shed 4 bases, and the junction held 8 bases outside the gene matches. The V gene's germline CDR1 is ENHRY and CDR2 SYGVKD. The CDR3 covers 13 residues. CDR3 in amino acids: CAIRPGQIYEQYF. The CDR3 region has the DNA TGTGCCATCCGGCCGGGACAGATATACGAGCAGTACTTC.

This chain uses TRBV5-5 with TRBJ2-5; perhaps TRBD2 as D (6 bases). V was cut by 0 bases and J by 5 bases, with 11 bases left in between. Germline assignment: CDR1 SGHKS and CDR2 YYEKEE (reference sequence). There are 14 residues in the CDR3. The CDR3 bases are TGTGCCAGCAGCTTGGATTCAGGGAGGGAGACCCAGTACTTC. Its protein is CASSLDSGRETQYF. The variable domain in full, completed from reference TRBV5-5 and TRBJ2-5, reads DAGVTQSPTHLIKTRGQQVTLRCSPISGHKSVSWYQQVLGQGPQFIFQYYEKEERGRGNFPDRFSARQFPNYSSELNVNALLLGDSALYLCASSLDSGRETQYFGPGTRLLVL.

This clone has a single count. The chain uses TRBV19 and TRBJ1-5; TRBD1 matches at 9 bases. Germline CDR1 is LNHDA and CDR2 is SQIVND (reference sequence). The trim removed 6 bases at V and 4 bases at J, leaving 7 bases unmatched. The length of the CDR3 is 15 residues. DNA of the CDR3: TGTGCCAGTAGGGGCACGGGACAGGGAAATCAGCCCCAGCATTTT. It encodes CASRGTGQGNQPQHF.

The rearrangement links TRBV2 to TRBJ1-2, with TRBD1 matching over 9 bases. From germline, CDR1 is SNHLY and CDR2 FYNNEI. The CDR3 has 16 residues. V lost 2 bases and J lost 4; bases outside the gene matches: 8. CDR3 sequence reads: CASSETGTGRGYGYTF. CDR3 coding DNA: TGTGCCAGCAGTGAAACGGGGACAGGGAGGGGCTATGGCTACACCTTC.

The chain links TRBV10-3 to TRBJ2-7, with 13 bases that match TRBD2. From germline, CDR1 is ENHRY and CDR2 SYGVKD. CDR3 length: 12 residues. After removal of 11 bases from V and 4 bases from J, the junction contained 2 bases not matched to a gene. CDR3 sequence (DNA): TGTGCCGCGGGACTAGCGGGGTACGAGCAGTACTTC. Its translation: CAAGLAGYEQYF.

This clone was counted only a few times. The chain is built from TRBV5-6 and TRBJ1-2; no clear D gene. With 0 bases removed from V and 8 bases from J, the gap between germline ends came to 8 bases. CDR3 length: 12 residues. Germline lookup yields CDR1 SGHDT and CDR2 YYEEEE. CDR3 in DNA: TGTGCCAGCAGCTTGGGTTGGATGGGCTACACCTTC. Translation: CASSLGWMGYTF.

Points on this clone: Other DNA sequences of this sample code for an identical CDR3. The chain combines TRBV5-6 with TRBJ1-1; D gene unclear. V gave up 1 base and J gave up 5 bases, with 6 bases separating them. Germline CDR1 reads SGHDT; CDR2 reads YYEEEE. CDR3 length: 12 amino acids. This CDR3 reads CASSLRGTEAFF. CDR3 bases: TGTGCCAGCAGCTTGCGGGGTACTGAAGCTTTCTTT.

The chain is built from TRBV2 and TRBJ2-3; the D is unclear. Germline assignment: CDR1 SNHLY and CDR2 FYNNEI. V was pared by 3 bases and J by 1 base, with 5 bases between. The CDR3 length is 13 residues. CDR3 DNA: TGTGCCAGCAGTGAGGCGGGCACAGATACGCAGTATTTT. This gives the protein CASSEAGTDTQYF.

The V call is TRBV30, the J call TRBJ2-5; the D is unclear. Deletions cut 0 bases from V and 5 bases from J, with 10 bases between. The CDR3 has 13 amino acids. Germline CDR1 and CDR2: GTSNPN and SVGIG (reference sequence). The CDR3 nucleotides are TGTGCCTGGAGTGTACCTGGGCTTGAGACCCAGTACTTC. It encodes CAWSVPGLETQYF. The full variable domain, in which reference TRBV30 and TRBJ2-5 provide the parts outside the CDR3, is SQTIHQWPATLVQPVGSPLSLECTVEGTSNPNLYWYRQAAGRGLQLLFYSVGIGQISSEVPQNLSASRPQDRQFILSSKKLLLSDSGFYLCAWSVPGLETQYFGPGTRLLVL.

This sequence joins TRBV27 and TRBJ1-5, with 11 bases matching TRBD1. The V gene's germline CDR1 is MNHEY and CDR2 SMNVEV (reference sequence). The junction had 4 bases not matched to a gene; V was cut back by 8 bases and J by 4 bases. The CDR3 is 14 residues long. CDR3 sequence (DNA): TGTGCCAGCCAGGGACAGGGGGTTAATCAGCCCCAGCATTTT. Translation: CASQGQGVNQPQHF.

The genes are TRBV6-1 and TRBJ2-7, with TRBD2 identical over 7 bases. V dropped 7 bases and J dropped 5; count of bases not matched to a gene: 14. The CDR3 sequence is 15 residues long. Germline loops: CDR1 MNHNS, CDR2 SASEGT. CDR3: CASIELGGFSHEQYF. The CDR3 DNA reads as TGTGCCAGCATAGAGTTGGGAGGGTTTAGCCACGAGCAGTACTTC.

CDR3 amino acids: CASSYSHGQPQHF. DNA for the CDR3: TGTGCCAGCAGTTACTCTCACGGTCAGCCCCAGCATTTT. V and J are TRBV6-5 and TRBJ1-5; D is ambiguous. CDR3 length equals 13 residues. Germline V lookup: CDR1 MNHEY, CDR2 SVGAGI. Trimming removed 0 bases from V and 6 bases from J, with 6 bases in between.

The chain uses TRBV30 and TRBJ1-1; the match to TRBD1 covers 7 bases. V lost 5 bases, J lost 13 bases, and 10 bases stayed unmatched. This CDR3 is built from 11 residues. Germline lookup yields CDR1 GTSNPN and CDR2 SVGIG (reference sequence). The CDR3 nucleotides read TGTGCCTGGGGGGCCCCAGGGGGTAATTTCTTT. Protein: CAWGAPGGNFF. The variable domain in full, completed from reference TRBV30 and TRBJ1-1, reads SQTIHQWPATLVQPVGSPLSLECTVEGTSNPNLYWYRQAAGRGLQLLFYSVGIGQISSEVPQNLSASRPQDRQFILSSKKLLLSDSGFYLCAWGAPGGNFFGQGTRLTVV.

This clone is a singleton in its sample. The chain carries TRBV9 and TRBJ2-1, with D hard to call. Germline CDR1 is SGDLS and CDR2 is YYNGEE. Trimming left V 4 bases short and J 1 base short, with 12 bases between. The CDR3 loop spans 15 amino acids. CDR3 protein: CASSTEARSYNEQFF. Here the CDR3 DNA reads TGTGCCAGCAGCACAGAGGCGAGATCCTACAATGAGCAGTTCTTC.

The chain carries TRBV7-2 and TRBJ2-7; D might be TRBD2 (6 bases). Germline CDR1 reads SGHTA; CDR2 reads FQGNSA. The CDR3 is 18 residues long. V was trimmed by 2 bases and J by 3 bases, leaving 23 bases between them. CDR3: CASSLTVVGGRRLYEQYF. In DNA form, the CDR3 reads TGTGCCAGCAGCTTAACGGTCGTCGGTGGGAGGAGGCTCTACGAGCAGTACTTC.

The rearrangement joins TRBV27 to TRBJ2-1, with 13 nucleotides matching TRBD2. This CDR3 contains 18 residues. The V gene's germline CDR1 is MNHEY and CDR2 SMNVEV (reference sequence). The ends lost 5 bases at V and 0 bases at J; junction bases unmatched: 7. CDR3 DNA: TGTGCCAGCAGTCGGACTAGCGGGGGCCCCCGCTCCTACAATGAGCAGTTCTTC. This encodes CASSRTSGGPRSYNEQFF.

This clone was observed a handful of times. The V call is TRBV5-4, the J call TRBJ2-1; 7 nucleotides match TRBD2. Per the germline V gene, CDR1 is SGHNT and CDR2 is YYREEE (reference sequence). V dropped 5 bases and J dropped 1; count of bases not matched to a gene: 0. The CDR3 totals 13 residues. CDR3 coding DNA: TGTGCCAGCAGGGGGGGGTCCTACAATGAGCAGTTCTTC. This translates into CASRGGSYNEQFF. Full variable domain (outside the CDR3, taken from reference TRBV5-4 and TRBJ2-1): ETGVTQSPTHLIKTRGQQVTLRCSSQSGHNTVSWYQQALGQGPQFIFQYYREEENGRGNFPPRFSGLQFPNYSSELNVNALELDDSALYLCASRGGSYNEQFFGPGTRLTVL.

This chain connects TRBV5-6 to TRBJ2-1, with 8 bases fitting TRBD1. The CDR3 contains 17 residues. The V gene end was trimmed by 4 bases and the J gene end by 4 bases; junction bases not matched to a gene: 13. CDR1 and CDR2 (germline): SGHDT, YYEEEE. The CDR3 sequence: CASSPIAGQGTYNEQFF. In DNA form, the CDR3 reads TGTGCCAGCAGCCCAATCGCCGGACAGGGCACATACAATGAGCAGTTCTTC.

This clone was picked up a small number of times. The V and J genes are TRBV11-3 and TRBJ1-3; D not certain. Trimming stripped 4 bases from V and 9 bases from J, with 7 bases between. This CDR3 contains 11 residues. Germline V gene lookup returns CDR1 SGHNT and CDR2 YENEEA. This CDR3 is CASSSGGTIYF. CDR3 in DNA: TGTGCCAGCAGCTCCGGAGGCACCATATATTTT.

This clone was recorded once. The chain has TRBV5-5 and TRBJ1-1; possible D gene TRBD1, 6 bases. In germline, CDR1 is SGHKS, CDR2 YYEKEE (reference sequence). Trimming left V 6 bases short and J 1 base short, with 22 bases between. The CDR3 loop spans 17 amino acids. In nucleotides, the CDR3 is TGTGCCAGCACGTATCTTAGGTGGGACACGGGGAACACTGAAGCTTTCTTT. Its translation is CASTYLRWDTGNTEAFF.

The J gene is TRBJ1-5, the V gene TRBV9, with unresolved D. V lost 0 bases and J lost 2, with 6 bases in between. Germline-derived CDR1 and CDR2 are SGDLS and YYNGEE. The CDR3 covers 14 residues. CDR3 amino acids: CASSVAGGNQPQHF. CDR3 bases: TGTGCCAGCAGCGTAGCCGGGGGCAATCAGCCCCAGCATTTT.

The V gene is TRBV9, the J gene TRBJ2-5; D may be TRBD2 (6 bases). This CDR3 contains 15 residues. Trimming shortened V by 0 bases and J by 5 bases, and 14 bases separated the two germline ends. The germline V gene encodes CDR1 SGDLS and CDR2 YYNGEE. The CDR3 protein is CASSVGPKEGETQYF. The CDR3 DNA follows: TGTGCCAGCAGCGTAGGACCGAAGGAGGGGGAGACCCAGTACTTC. The variable domain in full, completed from reference TRBV9 and TRBJ2-5, reads DSGVTQTPKHLITATGQRVTLRCSPRSGDLSVYWYQQSLDQGLQFLIQYYNGEERAKGNILERFSAQQFPDLHSELNLSSLELGDSALYFCASSVGPKEGETQYFGPGTRLLVL.

The genes are TRBV6-6 and TRBJ2-1; D uncertain. The CDR3 loop spans 14 amino acids. The germline V gene has CDR1 MNHNY and CDR2 SVGAGI (reference sequence). Trimming removed 0 bases at V and 8 bases at J, with 11 bases between. CDR3 in amino acids: CASSYSDQIHEQFF. The CDR3 region has the DNA TGTGCCAGCAGTTACTCGGACCAAATCCATGAGCAGTTCTTC.